Here is one T cell receptor beta chain with its context. Profiled with immunoSEQ multiplex PCR; TCRdb holds only in-frame clones, not every one. The sample includes roughly 61,000 clones, less than 95% of them seen just once. The record originates from a study of T cell changes during pregnancy in multiple sclerosis. There are 13 residues in the CDR3. Germline values: CDR1 MGHDK, CDR2 SYGVNS. The V and J ends lost 3 bases and 3 bases respectively, with 9 bases between them. The V and J genes are TRBV25-1 and TRBJ2-7; D is unresolved. The source was CD8+ T cells from peripheral blood mononuclear cells, collected after pregnancy. The TCR was taken from a female donor with multiple sclerosis, enrolled in a pregnancy study. Here the CDR3 reads CASSDIYSYEQYF. The CDR3 nucleotides are TGTGCCAGCAGTGACATATACAGCTACGAGCAGTACTTC.